A selection of T cell receptor beta chains follows, all from one sample in a study of blood T cell repertoires in COVID-19. Profiling relied on immunoSEQ multiplex PCR, and the TCRdb table lists in-frame clones only, not all of them. This sample yields over 250,000 clones, of which 80% to 90% are seen a single time; roughly 11% belongs to the top ten. The sample consisted of peripheral blood. The receptors here all came from a woman aged 65 to 85 with acute or convalescent COVID-19. Both conserved end residues are part of each CDR3.

J gene: TRBJ2-5; V gene: TRBV6-5; CDR3 protein: CASRQAGSAETQYF
J gene: TRBJ1-5; V gene: TRBV19; CDR3 protein: CASSIEAQPQHF
J gene: TRBJ1-5; V gene: TRBV18; CDR3 protein: CASSRGQGYQPQHF
J gene: TRBJ1-2; V gene: TRBV30; CDR3 protein: CAWNVGAYGYTF
J gene: TRBJ2-3; V gene: TRBV10-2; CDR3 protein: CASSDRSDTQYF
J gene: TRBJ1-4; V gene: TRBV30; CDR3 protein: CAWRGPGNEKLFF
J gene: TRBJ1-5; V gene: TRBV7-2; CDR3 protein: CASSLSRGYNQPQHF
J gene: TRBJ1-3; V gene: TRBV4-1; CDR3 protein: CASSQRDPGQGPGNTIYF
J gene: TRBJ1-6; V gene: TRBV3-1/TRBV3-2; CDR3 protein: CASSLDSHNSPLHF
J gene: TRBJ1-2; V gene: TRBV4-2; CDR3 protein: CASSQGDYGYTF
J gene: TRBJ2-7; V gene: TRBV11-2; CDR3 protein: CASSLDPQGREQYF
J gene: TRBJ1-4; V gene: TRBV7-2; CDR3 protein: CASSFYQGVNEKLFF
J gene: TRBJ2-3; V gene: TRBV24-1; CDR3 protein: CATSDFGPTGTGTDTQYF
J gene: TRBJ2-7; V gene: TRBV3-1/TRBV3-2; CDR3 protein: CASSQVFFKPGEQYF
J gene: TRBJ2-1; V gene: TRBV5-4; CDR3 protein: CASRKRTSGGVKSSQFF
J gene: TRBJ1-2; V gene: TRBV11-2; CDR3 protein: CASRTTGRRGFGYTF
J gene: TRBJ2-6; V gene: TRBV7-2; CDR3 protein: CASSSRGGSRRSGANVLTF
J gene: TRBJ2-6; V gene: TRBV7-9; CDR3 protein: CASSLEFRGRSSGANVLTF
J gene: TRBJ1-4; V gene: TRBV15; CDR3 protein: CATSRESLFSTNEKLFF
J gene: TRBJ2-3; V gene: TRBV4-1; CDR3 protein: CASSQVTGGDTQYF
J gene: TRBJ1-1; V gene: TRBV3-1/TRBV3-2; CDR3 protein: CASSQVEGAEAFF
J gene: TRBJ1-4; V gene: TRBV6-1; CDR3 protein: CASSDSDRAGKLFF
J gene: TRBJ1-1; V gene: TRBV19; CDR3 protein: CASSTTGYARAFF
J gene: TRBJ1-2; V gene: TRBV5-1; CDR3 protein: CASSHSRDLRGYTF
J gene: TRBJ1-1; V gene: TRBV30; CDR3 protein: CAWKQGNGAEAFF
J gene: TRBJ1-2; V gene: TRBV9; CDR3 protein: CASSVATGGHYGYTF
J gene: TRBJ2-5; V gene: TRBV7-5; CDR3 protein: CARSLGSSGETQYF
J gene: TRBJ2-4; V gene: TRBV5-5; CDR3 protein: CASSPGLAGGNIQYF
J gene: TRBJ1-2; V gene: TRBV7-9; CDR3 protein: CASSLERVQFTF
J gene: TRBJ2-1; V gene: TRBV6-2/TRBV6-3; CDR3 protein: CASSSRLAGGYNEQFF
J gene: TRBJ2-7; V gene: TRBV5-6; CDR3 protein: CASSLYFASPYEQYF
J gene: TRBJ1-1; V gene: TRBV10-2; CDR3 protein: CASSPQGTLLNTEAFF
J gene: TRBJ1-2; V gene: TRBV2; CDR3 protein: CASRGTGGADGYTF
J gene: TRBJ1-1; V gene: TRBV5-6; CDR3 protein: CASSLPGEAFF
J gene: TRBJ2-2; V gene: TRBV5-1; CDR3 protein: CASSLTRVELFF
J gene: TRBJ1-1; V gene: TRBV4-1; CDR3 protein: CASSHTRGNTEAFF
J gene: TRBJ1-3; V gene: TRBV6-6; CDR3 protein: CASSYPDRGGRNTIYF
J gene: TRBJ2-7; V gene: TRBV6-5; CDR3 protein: CASSIGRGNYEQYF
J gene: TRBJ1-5; V gene: TRBV3-1/TRBV3-2; CDR3 protein: CASSQGLSQPQHF
J gene: TRBJ1-5; V gene: TRBV4-1; CDR3 protein: CASSQDQGTSNQPQHF
J gene: TRBJ1-1; V gene: TRBV7-9; CDR3 protein: CASSFPGLSGTEAFF
J gene: TRBJ2-7; V gene: TRBV2; CDR3 protein: CASSEGGFYEQYF
J gene: TRBJ1-2; V gene: TRBV18; CDR3 protein: CASSPRQGVLYGYTF
J gene: TRBJ1-3; V gene: TRBV2; CDR3 protein: CASEEGGNTIYF
J gene: TRBJ1-6; V gene: TRBV4-1; CDR3 protein: CASSRDGQGPSYNSPLHF
J gene: TRBJ2-7; V gene: TRBV6-5; CDR3 protein: CASSTLAGASEQYF
J gene: TRBJ2-4; V gene: TRBV2; CDR3 protein: CATRGVSQNIQYF
J gene: TRBJ2-7; V gene: TRBV6-5; CDR3 protein: CASRRTGTGEQYF
J gene: TRBJ1-1; V gene: TRBV5-1; CDR3 protein: CASSRWDSEAFF
J gene: TRBJ2-1; V gene: TRBV5-4; CDR3 protein: CASSNRQGAINEQFF
J gene: TRBJ1-1; V gene: TRBV5-1; CDR3 protein: CASSATAMNTEAFF
J gene: TRBJ1-1; V gene: TRBV18; CDR3 protein: CASSPPRALNTEAFF
J gene: TRBJ2-1; V gene: TRBV6-2/TRBV6-3; CDR3 protein: CASSAGRNEQFF
J gene: TRBJ2-5; V gene: TRBV5-1; CDR3 protein: CASSLGQGSGRTQYF